This T cell receptor beta chain was documented in a study of shared clonotypes between healthy human individuals. Repertoires were generated with immunoSEQ multiplex PCR, while TCRdb's copy carries only in-frame clones and drops some. The sample carries around 980,000 clones, around 78% recorded once. V was clipped by 5 bases and J by 7 bases, with 16 bases between them. Germline CDR1 SGHRS, CDR2 YFSETQ. CDR3 length: 14 residues. This clone appeared once. The material sequenced was memory CD4+ T cells from PBMCs. Subset reported: CD45RA-negative fraction. The TCR sequence derives from a man between 18 and 35 years old in good health. Some clones in this sample may be carry-over from other donors' samples. The rearrangement uses TRBV5-1 and TRBJ2-1; no firm D call. The CDR3 loop is CASSLQGFTNEQFF. CDR3 DNA: TGCGCCAGCAGTCTACAAGGGTTCACTAATGAGCAGTTCTTC.